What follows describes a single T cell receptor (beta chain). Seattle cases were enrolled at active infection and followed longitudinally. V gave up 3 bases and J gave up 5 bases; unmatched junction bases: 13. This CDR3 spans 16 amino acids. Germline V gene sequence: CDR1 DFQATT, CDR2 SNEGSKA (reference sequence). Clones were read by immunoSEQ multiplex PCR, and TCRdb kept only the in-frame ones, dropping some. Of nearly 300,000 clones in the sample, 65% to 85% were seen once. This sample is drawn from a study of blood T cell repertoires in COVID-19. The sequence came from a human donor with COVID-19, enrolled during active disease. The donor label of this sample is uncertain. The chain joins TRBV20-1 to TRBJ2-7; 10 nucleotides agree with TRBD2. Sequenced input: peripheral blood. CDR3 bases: TGCAGTGCTAGTACATCAAGAGCGGGAGGGCGCGACGAGCAGTACTTC. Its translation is CSASTSRAGGRDEQYF.